This TCR beta chain was sequenced during a study of blood T cell repertoires in COVID-19 (TCRdb year 2020). Regarding the research as a whole: Collaborator samples came from the United States, Italy and Spain and covered acute and convalescent phases of COVID-19. The material from the prospective study consisted of cDNA or gDNA derived from T cells, B-cell-depleted T cells, or PBMCs. Deeply sampled blood TCRbeta repertoires from subjects exposed to, actively infected with, or recovered from COVID-19 were included in the dataset. Where available, HLA class I and class II types were obtained from metadata supplied by the sample provider rather than from assay-based typing. A de-identified subject ID, COVID-19 status, age in years and sex were almost always included in the sample metadata. The repertoires were released in a freely available public database intended as a resource for research on the immune response to SARS-CoV-2. The samples were drawn from the first 160 participants of the ongoing ImmuneRACE study and from 1,254 subjects provided by 6 global collaborators.

Whole blood was collected in K2EDTA tubes by collaborating institutions according to the institutions' own protocols. Collaborator samples were shipped for TCRbeta analysis as frozen whole blood, isolated PBMCs, or DNA extracted from either sample type. A note on this clone: Which antigen it targets is not known. No much larger clone is present one base from it, and per-base qualities are unavailable.

Points the paper makes about the study in general: The amount of clinical and demographic metadata varied by source and participant and was provided uncurated.

The CDR3 covers 13 residues, taking in both the cysteine and the phenylalanine. CDR3 DNA only is kept here, 39 bases in frame from base 1. CDR1 and CDR2, looked up from the germline V gene, are SGHAT and FQNNGV. Trimming removed 7 bases from V and 1 base from J, leaving 10 bases between the germline ends. TCRbeta CDR3 regions were amplified from genomic DNA by means of the immunoSEQ Assay, a bias-controlled multiplex PCR. As for the original processing: Nucleated cell counts per sample were estimated from amplification of reference gene primers within the assay. To quantify the absolute abundance of each unique TCRbeta CDR3 rearrangement, sequence reads were collapsed and filtered. For each sample, productive Simpson clonality was calculated as the square root of Simpson's diversity index over productive rearrangements. TCRdb took this table from immuneACCESS and kept in-frame rearrangements with V and J called. Such tables lack part of the clones; where checked against another copy, unresolved V genes explain under half of the gap, and the rest is unexplained. V and J calls plus clone size are reproduced from that table; the DNA served to infer D and trimming. The sample table shows approximately 190,000 clones, and 65% to 90% are seen once. The ten most abundant clones make up approximately 5.9% of the sample.

The TCR sequence derives from an elderly man with acute or convalescent COVID-19. The sample comprised peripheral blood. This receptor chain uses TRBV11-2 and TRBJ1-1; 5 matching bases give a weak D call of TRBD1. The CDR3 protein: CASTRDWNTEAFF. The sequenced DNA: TGTGCCAGCACCCGGGACTGGAACACTGAAGCTTTCTTT. Beyond the CDR3, the reference TRBV11-2 and TRBJ1-1 genes provide the residues; the full variable domain reads: EAGVAQSPRYKIIEKRQSVAFWCNPISGHATLYWYQQILGQGPKLLIQFQNNGVVDDSQLPKDRFSAERLKGVDSTLKIQPAKLEDSAVYLCASTRDWNTEAFFGQGTRLTVV.